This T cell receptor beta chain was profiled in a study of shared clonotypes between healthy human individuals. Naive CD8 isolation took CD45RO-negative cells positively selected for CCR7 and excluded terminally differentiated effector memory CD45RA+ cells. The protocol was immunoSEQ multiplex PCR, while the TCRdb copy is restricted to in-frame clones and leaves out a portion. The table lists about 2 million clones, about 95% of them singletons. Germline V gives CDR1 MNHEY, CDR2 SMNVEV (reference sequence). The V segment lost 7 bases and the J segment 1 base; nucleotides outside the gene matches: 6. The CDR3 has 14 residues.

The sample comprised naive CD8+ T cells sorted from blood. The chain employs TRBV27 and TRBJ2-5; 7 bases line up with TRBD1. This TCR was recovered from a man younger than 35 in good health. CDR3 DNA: TGTGCCAGCAAAGTTCAGGGGGTCCAAGAGACCCAGTACTTC. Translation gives CASKVQGVQETQYF.